This TCR beta chain was recorded in a study of CD8+CD57+ T cells in acquired aplastic anemia. Turning to the study itself: Sorted CD4+ and CD8+ cells yielded about 2.9 ug of DNA on average.

Points from the study as a whole: Levels of CD8+ Simpson's diversity were not significantly distinct in patients versus controls.

Patients chosen for sequencing had CD8+CD57+ cells that had expanded, as shown by flow cytometry. Severe acquired aplastic anemia affected all patients. At the time of blood sampling, patients had not yet received any therapy. CDR1 SGHRS and CDR2 YFSETQ come from the germline V gene. Losses at the gene ends were 6 bases for V and 1 base for J; bases not matched to a gene: 9. This CDR3 region has 17 residues. TCR beta VDJ and CDR3 profiling used genomic DNA as template. TCRdb re-analysed the reads in MiXCR, keeping a single row per CDR3 protein. The table lists about 270,000 distinct CDR3 sequences, roughly 80% of them singletons, with 40% to 55% in the top ten. As to this clonotype: No antigen is known for it.

The sequenced sample was sorted CD4+, CD8+, or CD8+CD57+ T cells (not recorded which) from PBMCs. The rearrangement uses TRBV5-1 and TRBJ2-6, with 8 positions matching TRBD1. The sequence came from a human donor with aplastic anemia. As DNA, the CDR3 is TGCGCCAGCACCCCAGGGAGACAGGGGTCTGGGGCCAACGTCCTGACTTTC. This encodes CASTPGRQGSGANVLTF. The complete variable domain, with remaining parts taken from reference TRBV5-1 and TRBJ2-6, reads KAGVTQTPRYLIKTRGQQVTLSCSPISGHRSVSWYQQTPGQGLQFLFEYFSETQRNKGNFPGRFSGRQFSNSRSEMNVSTLELGDSALYLCASTPGRQGSGANVLTFGAGSRLTVL.